This is a list of T cell receptor beta chains from one sample in a study of control samples from healthy donors and cancer patients. Libraries were prepared by immunoSEQ multiplex PCR; TCRdb keeps only in-frame clonotypes and omits some of them. Among approximately 110,000 clones listed, about 89% were seen once. The specimen sequenced was blood. All receptors derive from a woman aged 45-59 years in good health. Each CDR3 is given with its conserved first and last residue. Fields, in order: J gene, V gene, clone size, D gene, CDR3 DNA, CDR3 protein. The D gene is left open where the match is weak. The size of a clone is reported for some rows only, either as once, few or many, or as a class for expanded clones.

>TRBJ2-1|TRBV10-1|-|-
TGCGCCAGCAGTGACCGGACCATCCACTACAATGAGCAGTTCTTC
CASSDRTIHYNEQFF
>TRBJ1-2|TRBV27|-|-
TGTGCCAGCACCTCACGAGCCGGGACACCCATGGGCCATGGCTACACCTTC
CASTSRAGTPMGHGYTF
>TRBJ2-5|TRBV7-2|-|-
TGTGCCAGCAGTAAGTTCTGGGAGGTGACAGAGACCCAGTACTTC
CASSKFWEVTETQYF
>TRBJ2-3|TRBV18|-|TRBD1
TGTGCCAGCTCACCATTGGAGCGGGACAGGGTCACAGATACGCAGTATTTT
CASSPLERDRVTDTQYF
>TRBJ1-5|TRBV19|-|-
TGTGCCAGTAGCGGAAGACCGTCCTATAGCAATCAGCCCCAGCATTTT
CASSGRPSYSNQPQHF
>TRBJ2-3|TRBV7-3|-|-
TGTGCCAGCAGCCCATGGGGGGAGCGTGCGGATACGCAGTATTTT
CASSPWGERADTQYF
>TRBJ1-4|TRBV12-3/TRBV12-4|once|-
TGTGCCAGCAGTTTGGGTACTAATGAAAAACTGTTTTTT
CASSLGTNEKLFF
>TRBJ1-2|TRBV5-1|-|TRBD1
TGCGCCAGCAGCTTGGGGAACAGGGGGAACTATGGCTACACCTTC
CASSLGNRGNYGYTF
>TRBJ1-1|TRBV5-6|once|-
TGTGCCAGCAGCTTGCCGGGACGCCGAATTATGGAAGCTTTCTTT
CASSLPGRRIMEAFF
>TRBJ2-3|TRBV5-1|-|TRBD2
TGCGCCAGCAGCTTGGGGAGCGGGGGGGCAGATACGCAGTATTTT
CASSLGSGGADTQYF
>TRBJ1-4|TRBV9|-|TRBD1
TGTGCCAGCAGCGTAGAAGGGACAGGAAAACTGTTTTTT
CASSVEGTGKLFF
>TRBJ2-5|TRBV5-1|-|TRBD1
TGCGCCAGCGGGACAGGGGGTCTCCAAGAGACCCAGTACTTC
CASGTGGLQETQYF
>TRBJ1-2|TRBV5-1|-|TRBD1
TGCGCCAGCGGAGGCCGGGACAGGGGGCATGATGGCTACACCTTC
CASGGRDRGHDGYTF
>TRBJ2-3|TRBV7-2|once|-
TGTGCCAGCAGCTTAGCAGGGTGGGGCACAGATACGCAGTATTTT
CASSLAGWGTDTQYF
>TRBJ2-7|TRBV2|once|TRBD2
TGTGCCAGCAGGGCGAGGGGCAGCGGGGGCGGGAGCCACGAGCAGTACTTC
CASRARGSGGGSHEQYF
>TRBJ2-7|TRBV27|-|TRBD1
TGTGCCAGCAGACCTAGACCGGGACAGGGTTGGTACGAGCAGTACTTC
CASRPRPGQGWYEQYF
>TRBJ1-5|TRBV3-1/TRBV3-2|-|-
TGTGCCAGCAATCGAGGAGATCAGCCCCAGCATTTT
CASNRGDQPQHF
>TRBJ1-5|TRBV7-9|few|TRBD1
TGTGCCAGCAGCTCCCAGGGGGCCAATCAGCCCCAGCATTTT
CASSSQGANQPQHF
>TRBJ2-1|TRBV7-3|-|-
TGTGCCAGCAGCCTGAGGGGTGATGAGCAGTTCTTC
CASSLRGDEQFF
>TRBJ1-5|TRBV30|-|-
TGTGCCTGGGCAGGGGCTAGCAATCAGCCCCAGCATTTT
CAWAGASNQPQHF
>TRBJ2-1|TRBV19|-|TRBD2
TGTGCCACCAACCCCGGGACTAGCGGCAATGAGCAGTTCTTC
CATNPGTSGNEQFF
>TRBJ1-5|TRBV7-9|-|TRBD1
TGTGCCAGCAGCCTCACAGGGGGCACCGACCATTTT
CASSLTGGTDHF